Sequencing of this TCR beta chain was carried out in a study of T cell responses to AZD1222 COVID-19 vaccine. General study points: Donors were chiefly white British, with a greater number of females, and clonal diversity was perhaps underestimated. The study found vaccine-associated CD4 TCRs spanning spike, dominant at 160-218 and 743-854. Close to half of spike-specific TCRs reportedly recognize unmutated variant regions.

Sequencing was performed with immunoSEQ multiplex PCR; in TCRdb, only in-frame clones are kept and a portion is missing. The sample includes tens of thousands of clones, 86% of them seen just once. V was clipped by 4 bases and J by 1 base; unmatched bases: 4. Per germline, CDR1 MNHEY and CDR2 SVGAGI. The CDR3 length is 14 residues. As regards this clone: Its antigen is as yet unknown.

This sample comprised peripheral blood, obtained on day 0 of AZD1222 vaccination. The origin of this receptor is an adult in good health. This chain joins TRBV6-5 and TRBJ2-7, with 7 positions matching TRBD2. CDR3 sequence: CASSSGLGSYEQYF. As DNA, the CDR3 is TGTGCCAGCAGTTCCGGACTAGGGTCCTACGAGCAGTACTTC.